The 5 T cell receptor beta chains below were found in one sample sequenced in a study of identical twins. TCRdb re-called the 5' RACE reads with MiXCR, one entry per CDR3 protein. The sample holds about 570,000 distinct CDR3 sequences, more than 9% seen once. Another study also made use of these data, one on yellow fever vaccine responses in identical twins.

Material for sequencing was PBMCs. These receptors were taken from a woman aged 18-29 years in good health.

There are a few counts of this clonotype. The gene calls are TRBV27 and TRBJ2-2, with D possibly matching TRBD2 (5 bases). Germline CDR1 reads MNHEY; CDR2 reads SMNVEV (reference sequence). Trimming removed 5 bases from V and 5 bases from J, with 12 bases in between. The CDR3 loop spans 14 amino acids. The CDR3 loop reads CASSIQERTGELFF. Written as DNA, the CDR3 is TGTGCCAGCAGTATCCAGGAGCGGACCGGGGAGCTGTTTTTT.

This clonotype was seen a few times. CDR3 loop: CASSFQALGTSGANVLTF. The CDR3 coding sequence is TGTGCCAGCAGCTTCCAAGCCCTAGGCACGAGTGGGGCCAACGTCCTGACTTTC. The chain employs TRBV13 and TRBJ2-6; D gene ambiguous. CDR1 is PRHDT, CDR2 FYEKMQ, per germline (reference sequence). V lost 3 bases and J 3 bases, leaving 18 bases between the germline ends. The CDR3 loop spans 18 amino acids. Combining the CDR3 with reference TRBV13 and TRBJ2-6 gives the whole variable domain AAGVIQSPRHLIKEKRETATLKCYPIPRHDTVYWYQQGPGQDPQFLISFYEKMQSDKGSIPDRFSAQQFSDYHSELNMSSLELGDSALYFCASSFQALGTSGANVLTFGAGSRLTVL.

In this sample, this clonotype turned up many times. This chain connects TRBV3-1 to TRBJ2-2, with no clear D. V shed 3 bases and J shed 1 base, with 9 bases lying between them. The CDR3 spans 15 residues. Germline assignment: CDR1 LGHDT and CDR2 YNNKEL (reference sequence). The CDR3 is CASSHSDVNTGELFF. CDR3 DNA: TGTGCCAGCAGCCATTCCGACGTGAACACCGGGGAGCTGTTTTTT.

This clonotype was observed many times. V and J are TRBV28 and TRBJ2-3; either TRBD1 or TRBD2 may supply D (5 bases each). The CDR3 contains 18 residues. The germline gives CDR1 MDHEN, CDR2 SYDVKM. V was clipped by 4 bases and J by 2 bases, with 22 bases between them. In DNA, the CDR3 is TGTGCCAGCAGTTCCCGCACTTCCCGGGACGCAGACACAGATACGCAGTATTTT. Translating gives CASSSRTSRDADTDTQYF.

This clonotype came up many times. In DNA form, the CDR3 reads TGTGCCAGCAGCTTCGGGGGGGCCCAAGAGACCCAGTACTTC. The encoded protein is CASSFGGAQETQYF. The chain couples TRBV11-3 to TRBJ2-5, with 8 bases identical to TRBD2. This CDR3 is built from 14 residues. CDR1 and CDR2 from the germline V gene are SGHNT and YENEEA. V dropped 3 bases and J dropped 1; count of bases not matched to a gene: 1.